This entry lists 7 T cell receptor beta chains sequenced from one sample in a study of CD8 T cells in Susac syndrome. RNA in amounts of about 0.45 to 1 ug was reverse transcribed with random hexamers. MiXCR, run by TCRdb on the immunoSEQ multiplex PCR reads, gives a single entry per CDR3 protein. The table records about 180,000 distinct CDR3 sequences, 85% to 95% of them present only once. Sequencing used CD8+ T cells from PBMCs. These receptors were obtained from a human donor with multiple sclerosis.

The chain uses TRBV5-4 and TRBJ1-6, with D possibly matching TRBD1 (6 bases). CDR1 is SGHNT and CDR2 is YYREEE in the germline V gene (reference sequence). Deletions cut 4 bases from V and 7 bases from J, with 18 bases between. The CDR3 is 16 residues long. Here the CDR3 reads CASSDSSTGWNSPLHF. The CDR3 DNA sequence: TGTGCCAGCAGCGACTCGAGCACAGGGTGGAATTCACCCCTCCACTTT. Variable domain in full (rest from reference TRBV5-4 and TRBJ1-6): ETGVTQSPTHLIKTRGQQVTLRCSSQSGHNTVSWYQQALGQGPQFIFQYYREEENGRGNFPPRFSGLQFPNYSSELNVNALELDDSALYLCASSDSSTGWNSPLHFGNGTRLTVT.

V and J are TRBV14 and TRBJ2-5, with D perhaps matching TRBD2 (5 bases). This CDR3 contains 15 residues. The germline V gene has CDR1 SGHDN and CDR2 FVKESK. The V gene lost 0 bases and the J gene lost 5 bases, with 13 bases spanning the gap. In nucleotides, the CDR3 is TGTGCCAGCAGCCAAGATCCAGAGTCGGGGGAGACCCAGTACTTC. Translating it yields CASSQDPESGETQYF. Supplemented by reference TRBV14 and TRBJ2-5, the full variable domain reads EAGVTQFPSHSVIEKGQTVTLRCDPISGHDNLYWYRRVMGKEIKFLLHFVKESKQDESGMPNNRFLAERTGGTYSTLKVQPAELEDSGVYFCASSQDPESGETQYFGPGTRLLVL.

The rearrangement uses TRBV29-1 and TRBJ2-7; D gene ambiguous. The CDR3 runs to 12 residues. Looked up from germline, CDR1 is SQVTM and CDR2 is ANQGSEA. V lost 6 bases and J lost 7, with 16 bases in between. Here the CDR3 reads CSVRETSREQYF. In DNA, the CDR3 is TGCAGCGTAAGGGAAACGTCAAGGGAGCAGTACTTC.

DNA for the CDR3: TGCAGCGTCCGGGTGATGAACACTGAAGCTTTCTTT. Its protein product is CSVRVMNTEAFF. The chain uses TRBV29-1 and TRBJ1-1; no clear D gene. Germline CDR1 SQVTM, CDR2 ANQGSEA. The V gene lost 6 bases and the J gene lost 0 bases, with 8 bases spanning the gap. The CDR3 extends over 12 amino acids.

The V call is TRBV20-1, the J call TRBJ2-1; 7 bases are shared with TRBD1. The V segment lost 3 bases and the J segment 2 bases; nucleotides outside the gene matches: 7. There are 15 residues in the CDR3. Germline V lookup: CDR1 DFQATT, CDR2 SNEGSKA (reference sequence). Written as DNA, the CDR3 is TGCAGTGCTAGGCACCGGGACAGTGCCTACAATGAGCAGTTCTTC. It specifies CSARHRDSAYNEQFF.

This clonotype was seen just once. In nucleotides, the CDR3 is TGTGCCAGCAGTTTATTTTCTAGCTCCTACAATGAGCAGTTCTTC. Encoded protein: CASSLFSSSYNEQFF. The genes are TRBV28 and TRBJ2-1, with D uncertain. V dropped 1 base and J dropped 0 bases, with 7 bases sitting between them. Germline CDR1 is MDHEN and CDR2 is SYDVKM. The CDR3 covers 15 residues.

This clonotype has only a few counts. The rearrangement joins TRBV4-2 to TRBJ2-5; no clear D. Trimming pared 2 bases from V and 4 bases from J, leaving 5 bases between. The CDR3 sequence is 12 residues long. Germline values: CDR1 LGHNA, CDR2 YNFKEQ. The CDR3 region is CASSQTGETQYF. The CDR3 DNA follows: TGTGCCAGCAGCCAAACGGGAGAGACCCAGTACTTC.